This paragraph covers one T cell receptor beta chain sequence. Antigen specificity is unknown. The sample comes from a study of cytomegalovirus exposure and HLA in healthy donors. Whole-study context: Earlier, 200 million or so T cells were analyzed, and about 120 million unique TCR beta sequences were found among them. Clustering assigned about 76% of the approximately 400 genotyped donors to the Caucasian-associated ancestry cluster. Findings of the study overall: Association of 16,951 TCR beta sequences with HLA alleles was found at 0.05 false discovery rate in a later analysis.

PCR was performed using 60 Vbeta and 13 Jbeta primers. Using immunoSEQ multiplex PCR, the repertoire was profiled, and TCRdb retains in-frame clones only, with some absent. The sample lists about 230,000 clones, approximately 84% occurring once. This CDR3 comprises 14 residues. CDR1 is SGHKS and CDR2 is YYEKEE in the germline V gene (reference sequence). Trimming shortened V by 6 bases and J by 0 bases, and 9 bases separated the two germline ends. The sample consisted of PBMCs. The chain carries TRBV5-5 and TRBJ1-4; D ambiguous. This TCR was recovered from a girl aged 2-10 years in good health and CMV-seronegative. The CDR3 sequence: CASNESPTNEKLFF. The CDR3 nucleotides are TGTGCCAGCAATGAGTCACCAACTAATGAAAAACTGTTTTTT.